This T cell receptor (beta chain) was recovered during a study of molecular identifiers for immune sequencing clone quantification. Study findings and constraints: Identical TCR molecules can share a barcode, and this sharing could underestimate highly expanded clone sizes.

This CDR3 is built from 14 residues. Germline V gives CDR1 SEHNR, CDR2 FQNEAQ (reference sequence). TCRdb redid the calling of the PCR reads with MiXCR, one entry per CDR3 protein. The sample holds about 65,000 distinct CDR3 sequences, approximately 17% seen once. As regards this clonotype: Antigen: not known. Possible read error: a much larger clone is one base away.

This rearrangement joins TRBV7-9 to TRBJ2-1; the match to TRBD2 covers 8 bases. The sample consisted of naive CD8+ T cells from blood, with Jurkat cell RNA spiked in. Subset defined: FACS-sorted CD8+CD4-CCR7+CD45RA+ naive T cells. The TCR was taken from a human donor in good health. Some libraries in this study had Jurkat cell RNA spiked in. CDR3 sequence (DNA): TGTGTCAGCTCAAGACTAGCGTCCTACAATGAGCAGTTCTTC. Translating it yields CVSSRLASYNEQFF.